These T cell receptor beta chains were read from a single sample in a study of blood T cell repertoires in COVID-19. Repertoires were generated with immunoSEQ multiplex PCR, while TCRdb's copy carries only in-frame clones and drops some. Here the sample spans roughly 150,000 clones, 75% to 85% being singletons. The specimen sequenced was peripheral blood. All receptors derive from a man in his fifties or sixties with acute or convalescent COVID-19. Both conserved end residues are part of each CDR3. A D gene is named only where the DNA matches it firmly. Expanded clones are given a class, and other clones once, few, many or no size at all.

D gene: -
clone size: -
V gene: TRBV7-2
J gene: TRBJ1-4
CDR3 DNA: TGTGCCAGCAGCTCACCCGGGGGGAGACTGTTTTTT
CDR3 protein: CASSSPGGRLFF

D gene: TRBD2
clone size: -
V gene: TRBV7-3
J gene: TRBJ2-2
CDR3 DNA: TGTGCCAGCGCCCGGGGGGGGAGCGGCCCCGGGGAGCTGTTTTTT
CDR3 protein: CASARGGSGPGELFF

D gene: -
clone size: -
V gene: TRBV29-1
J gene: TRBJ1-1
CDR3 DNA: TGCAGCGTTGACCCGGGATTGGGGTACACTGAAGCTTTCTTT
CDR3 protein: CSVDPGLGYTEAFF

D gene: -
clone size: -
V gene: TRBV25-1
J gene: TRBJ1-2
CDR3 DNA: TGTGCCAGCATGCAGGGCTATGGCTACACCTTC
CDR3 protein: CASMQGYGYTF

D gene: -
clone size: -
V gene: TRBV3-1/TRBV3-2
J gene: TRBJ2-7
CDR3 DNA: TGTGCCAGCAGCCCCGACAGCTCCTACGAGCAGTACTTC
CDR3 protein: CASSPDSSYEQYF

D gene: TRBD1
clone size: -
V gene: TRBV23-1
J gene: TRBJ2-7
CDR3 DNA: TGCGCCAGCAACTTCAGGGGACAGTCCTACGAGCAGTACTTC
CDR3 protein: CASNFRGQSYEQYF

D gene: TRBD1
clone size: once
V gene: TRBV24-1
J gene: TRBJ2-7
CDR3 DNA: TGTGCCACCAGTGTGGGACAGGGGGCCTACGAGCAGTACTTC
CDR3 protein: CATSVGQGAYEQYF

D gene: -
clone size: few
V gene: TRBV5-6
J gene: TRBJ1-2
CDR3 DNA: TGTGCCAGCAGCGCCGGGACACCCAATGGCTACACCTTC
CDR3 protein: CASSAGTPNGYTF

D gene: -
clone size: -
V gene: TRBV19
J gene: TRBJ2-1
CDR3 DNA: TGTGCCAGTAGTATCACGAGCGACAATGAGCAGTTCTTC
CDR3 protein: CASSITSDNEQFF

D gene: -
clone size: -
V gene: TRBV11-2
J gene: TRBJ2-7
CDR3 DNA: TGTGCCAGCAGCTTAGAGGTCACAAGTGTTTACGAGCAGTACTTC
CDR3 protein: CASSLEVTSVYEQYF

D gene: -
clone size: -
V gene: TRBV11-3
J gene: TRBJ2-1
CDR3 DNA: TGTGCCAGCAGCTTCGGAGGGCAGGGAGACGGTGAGCAGTTCTTC
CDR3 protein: CASSFGGQGDGEQFF

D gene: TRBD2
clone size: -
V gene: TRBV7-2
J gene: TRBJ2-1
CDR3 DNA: TGTGCCAGCAGCATAACTAGCGGGAGTATGAATGAGCAGTTCTTC
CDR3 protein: CASSITSGSMNEQFF

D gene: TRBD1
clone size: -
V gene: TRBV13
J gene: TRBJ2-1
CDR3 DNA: TGTGCCAGCAGTCGCGGGACAGGTAGGGCCAATGAGCAGTTCTTC
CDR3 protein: CASSRGTGRANEQFF

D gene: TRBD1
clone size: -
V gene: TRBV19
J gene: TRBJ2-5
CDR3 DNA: TGTGCCAGTGCCGGGACAGGGGGGCCCATCCGGGAGACCCAGTACTTC
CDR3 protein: CASAGTGGPIRETQYF

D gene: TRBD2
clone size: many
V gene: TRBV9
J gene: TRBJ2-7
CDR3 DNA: TGTGCCAGCAGCCCTTCGAGACTAGCGGGACAGTCCTACGAGCAGTACTTC
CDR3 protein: CASSPSRLAGQSYEQYF

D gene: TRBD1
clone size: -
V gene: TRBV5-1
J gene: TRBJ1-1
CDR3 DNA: TGCGCCAGCGGACCTTTACCGGGACAGGGGAACACTGAAGCTTTCTTT
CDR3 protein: CASGPLPGQGNTEAFF

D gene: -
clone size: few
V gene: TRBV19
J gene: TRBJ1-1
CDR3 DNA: TGTGCCAGTAATCTCCGCCCAGGGAAAGGGGGGAACACTGAAGCTTTCTTT
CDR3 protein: CASNLRPGKGGNTEAFF